A single sample gave rise to the 3 T cell receptor beta chains below, sequenced in a study of T-cell memory formation after mild COVID-19. MiXCR, applied by TCRdb to the 5' RACE reads, yields one record per CDR3 protein. The profile shows approximately 210,000 distinct CDR3 sequences, 15% to 20% of them singletons. Sequencing used PBMCs or a T cell subset sorted from them (not recorded which). The receptors here all came from an adult woman who had mild COVID-19 (a few samples of this study predate the infection). Cell type and time point are not known.

This clonotype was counted a few times. The rearrangement uses TRBV12-2 and TRBJ2-7; the table's TRBD2 call for D was not verified on the DNA. TRBV12-2 is tagged as a pseudogene. The CDR3 covers 16 residues. The CDR3 here is CASRLASGPSSYEQYF. The CDR3 region has the DNA TGTGCAAGTCGCCTTGCTTCGGGGCCCAGCTCCTACGAGCAGTACTTC.

V usage is TRBV11-2 and J usage is TRBJ2-7; maybe TRBD2 (6 bases). Trimming left V 5 bases short and J 6 bases short, with 20 bases between. Looked up from germline, CDR1 is SGHAT and CDR2 is FQNNGV. This CDR3 contains 15 residues. Here the CDR3 DNA reads TGTGCCAGCAGCCCCGGGACCGGGCGGGGCTCCGAGCAGTACTTC. Residues: CASSPGTGRGSEQYF.

The chain joins TRBV5-4 to TRBJ1-1; tentatively, D is TRBD1 (5 bases). Germline V gene sequence: CDR1 SGHNT, CDR2 YYREEE (reference sequence). The CDR3 covers 14 residues. With 4 bases removed from V and 5 bases from J, the gap between germline ends came to 15 bases. CDR3 protein: CASSRDSQETEAFF. The CDR3 DNA reads as TGTGCCAGCAGCCGGGACTCTCAGGAGACTGAAGCTTTCTTT.